The next 21 T cell receptor beta chains were all read from a single sample in a study of identical twins. TCRdb fed the 5' RACE reads into MiXCR, producing one record per CDR3 protein. Altogether some 730,000 distinct CDR3 sequences are present, around a sixth being singletons, with the ten largest covering approximately 14%. The data also belong to a second study, concerning T cells expressing NK-cell markers.

Sequencing used PBMCs. These receptors were taken from a woman between 18 and 29 years old in good health.

This clonotype has just a few counts. The rearrangement uses TRBV9 and TRBJ2-3; 9 nucleotides line up with TRBD2. Per germline, CDR1 SGDLS and CDR2 YYNGEE. Trimming cost V 0 bases and J 1 base; bases outside gene matches: 6. The length of the CDR3 is 17 residues. Here the CDR3 DNA reads TGTGCCAGCAGCGTAGTCGGGGGCGGGAGGGGCACAGATACGCAGTATTTT. Translated: CASSVVGGGRGTDTQYF.

V and J are TRBV5-6 and TRBJ2-1, with 10 bases fitting TRBD2. This CDR3 spans 15 amino acids. Trimming cost V 7 bases and J 1 base; bases outside gene matches: 5. Germline CDR1 reads SGHDT; CDR2 reads YYEEEE. CDR3: CASAASGGSYNEQFF. CDR3 nucleotides: TGTGCCAGCGCGGCTAGCGGGGGATCCTACAATGAGCAGTTCTTC.

The chain links TRBV5-6 to TRBJ2-2; possible D gene TRBD2, 6 bases. V was pared by 2 bases and J by 0 bases, with 23 bases between. The CDR3 has 20 residues. Germline CDR1 is SGHDT and CDR2 is YYEEEE. CDR3 in DNA: TGTGCCAGCAGCTTTGTCGCGGGAAATCCCGATACGACGAACACCGGGGAGCTGTTTTTT. Translating gives CASSFVAGNPDTTNTGELFF.

This clonotype was recorded a few times. The chain joins TRBV6-4 to TRBJ2-1; tentatively, D is TRBD1 or TRBD2 (5 bases each). Germline V gene lookup returns CDR1 MRHNA and CDR2 SNTAGT. Trimming took off 3 bases at V and 3 bases at J, with 12 bases between the two ends. CDR3 length equals 15 residues. The CDR3 DNA reads as TGTGCCAGCAGTGATGGGACCTTCGACTACAATGAGCAGTTCTTC. Protein sequence: CASSDGTFDYNEQFF.

In this sample, this clonotype turned up a few times. This chain connects TRBV20-1 to TRBJ2-1; 11 bases are a match to TRBD1. The CDR3 is made up of 16 amino acids. V shed 0 bases, J shed 7 bases, and the junction held 8 bases outside the gene matches. The germline CDR1 and CDR2 sequences are DFQATT and SNEGSKA (reference sequence). The CDR3 region has the DNA TGCAGTGCTAGAGATCTAAGGACAGGGGGCCGTAATGAGCAGTTCTTC. Translated, it gives CSARDLRTGGRNEQFF.

This chain joins TRBV6-1 and TRBJ2-5, with D perhaps given as TRBD1 or TRBD2 (6 bases each). CDR1 is MNHNS and CDR2 is SASEGT in the germline V gene. The germline V and J ends were trimmed by 5 bases and 5 bases, with 24 bases remaining between them. The CDR3 is 17 residues long. Here the CDR3 reads CASSRRPRGRGLETQYF. For the CDR3, the DNA is TGTGCCAGCAGTCGCCGCCCGCGGGGCAGGGGATTGGAGACCCAGTACTTC.

This clonotype was seen a few times. The chain uses TRBV6-5 and TRBJ2-6; D call uncertain. Trimming pared 1 base from V and 1 base from J, leaving 5 bases between. This CDR3 comprises 15 residues. CDR1 and CDR2 from the germline V gene are MNHEY and SVGAGI. The CDR3, as DNA: TGTGCCAGCAGTTACTGGTCGTCTGGGGCCAACGTCCTGACTTTC. Translation gives CASSYWSSGANVLTF.

This clonotype came up a few times. The chain joins TRBV7-6 to TRBJ2-2; D gene uncertain. Trimming removed 3 bases from V and 4 bases from J, with 6 bases in between. This CDR3 has 13 amino acids. CDR1 is SGHVS and CDR2 is FNYEAQ in the germline V gene. CDR3 DNA: TGTGCCAGCAGCTTGAACCCCACCGGGGAGCTGTTTTTT. Translation: CASSLNPTGELFF.

This clonotype was seen a handful of times. This sequence joins TRBV5-1 and TRBJ2-3; TRBD2 matches 8 bases. Germline-derived CDR1 and CDR2 are SGHRS and YFSETQ. This CDR3 is built from 13 residues. V trimming: 2 bases; J trimming: 6 bases; junction bases outside the gene matches: 2. Written as DNA, the CDR3 is TGCGCCAGCAGCTTACTAGCGGATGATACGCAGTATTTT. Amino acids: CASSLLADDTQYF.

This clonotype was observed a handful of times. The rearrangement uses TRBV7-9 and TRBJ2-5; D remains unclear. The V gene lost 5 bases and the J gene lost 2 bases, with 15 bases spanning the gap. The V gene's germline CDR1 is SEHNR and CDR2 FQNEAQ (reference sequence). The CDR3 loop spans 15 amino acids. The CDR3 loop is CASSPTRLEQETQYF. For the CDR3, the DNA is TGTGCCAGCAGCCCAACGCGACTGGAGCAAGAGACCCAGTACTTC.

V is TRBV2 and J is TRBJ2-5; TRBD2 matches at 7 bases. The J segment lost 0 bases and the V segment lost 11 bases, leaving 6 bases of the junction unmatched. The CDR3 is 13 residues long. CDR1 is SNHLY, CDR2 FYNNEI, per germline. CDR3 sequence: CASRLADQETQYF. CDR3 DNA: TGTGCCTCGCGGCTAGCGGACCAAGAGACCCAGTACTTC.

V usage is TRBV11-3 and J usage is TRBJ2-1; D may match TRBD1 or TRBD2 (6 bases each). CDR3 length equals 16 residues. Germline assignment: CDR1 SGHNT and CDR2 YENEEA. Between the trimmed V and J ends, which lost 4 bases and 2 bases, there was a span of 15 bases. CDR3 sequence (DNA): TGTGCCAGCAGCTCAATAAGGGGGGAAACCTACAATGAGCAGTTCTTC. Protein product: CASSSIRGETYNEQFF.

V usage is TRBV25-1 and J usage is TRBJ2-7; 11 positions agree with TRBD2. The J segment lost 1 base and the V segment lost 2 bases, leaving 1 base of the junction unmatched. CDR3 length equals 15 residues. Germline V gives CDR1 MGHDK, CDR2 SYGVNS. The CDR3 region is CASSEASGGSYEQYF. CDR3 in DNA: TGTGCCAGCAGTGAAGCTAGCGGGGGGTCCTACGAGCAGTACTTC.

The rearrangement uses TRBV14 and TRBJ1-1; D is perhaps TRBD1 (5 bases). The CDR3 is 13 residues long. Per germline, CDR1 SGHDN and CDR2 FVKESK. Deletions cut 3 bases from V and 5 bases from J, with 10 bases between. CDR3 sequence reads: CASSQLGGTEAFF. The CDR3 DNA follows: TGTGCCAGCAGCCAGCTCGGGGGAACTGAAGCTTTCTTT.

Ten or more counts support this clonotype. The chain couples TRBV7-2 to TRBJ2-1, with D maybe TRBD1 (5 bases). The CDR3 consists of 16 residues. Germline V gene sequence: CDR1 SGHTA, CDR2 FQGNSA. V shed 5 bases and J shed 8 bases, with 22 bases lying between them. DNA of the CDR3: TGTGCCAGCAGCCTAGTCACCGAGACAGTCAGCGATGAGCAGTTCTTC. Translation: CASSLVTETVSDEQFF.

This sequence joins TRBV9 and TRBJ2-7; D is possibly TRBD1 (5 bases). Germline CDR1 and CDR2: SGDLS and YYNGEE. The CDR3 covers 17 residues. The germline V and J ends were trimmed by 0 bases and 0 bases, with 16 bases remaining between them. The CDR3 here is CASSVDPTGSSSYEQYF. For the CDR3, the DNA is TGTGCCAGCAGCGTAGACCCCACAGGTTCCAGCTCCTACGAGCAGTACTTC.

This clonotype was counted ten times or more. V and J are TRBV12-3 or TRBV12-4 and TRBJ1-1, with D unclear. This CDR3 is 11 amino acids long. The germline V and J ends were trimmed by 4 bases and 4 bases, with 4 bases remaining between them. CDR3 bases: TGTGCCAGCAGTTCGAGCACTGAAGCTTTCTTT. It codes for CASSSSTEAFF.

The chain couples TRBV10-3 to TRBJ1-2, with 7 nucleotides matching TRBD1. V gave up 7 bases and J gave up 8 bases; unmatched junction bases: 16. Germline V gene lookup returns CDR1 ENHRY and CDR2 SYGVKD. CDR3 length: 15 amino acids. CDR3 DNA sequence: TGTGCCATCATTGGTACAGGGGATAATCAGGGAGGCTACACCTTC. This codes for CAIIGTGDNQGGYTF.

J is TRBJ1-4 and V is TRBV10-3; tentatively, D is TRBD1 (5 bases). Between the trimmed V and J ends, which lost 2 bases and 8 bases, there was a span of 12 bases. Per the germline V gene, CDR1 is ENHRY and CDR2 is SYGVKD. The CDR3 spans 14 residues. The chain's CDR3 is CAISEGGNREKLFF. CDR3 sequence (DNA): TGTGCCATCAGTGAGGGGGGGAATCGGGAAAAACTGTTTTTT.

J is TRBJ2-2 and V is TRBV5-1, with 10 nucleotides matching TRBD2. This CDR3 has 16 amino acids. CDR1 and CDR2 from the germline V gene are SGHRS and YFSETQ. The junction had 5 bases not matched to a gene; V was cut back by 1 base and J by 5 bases. The CDR3 protein is CASSLMASGSTGELFF. DNA of the CDR3: TGCGCCAGCAGCTTGATGGCTAGCGGGAGTACCGGGGAGCTGTTTTTT.

In this sample, this clonotype turned up many times. The chain carries TRBV6-1 and TRBJ2-7; D uncertain. Germline loops: CDR1 MNHNS, CDR2 SASEGT. Trimming removed 4 bases from V and 3 bases from J, with 4 bases in between. The CDR3 runs 11 residues. CDR3 in DNA: TGTGCCAGCAGTGTCCACTACGAGCAGTACTTC. Amino acids: CASSVHYEQYF.